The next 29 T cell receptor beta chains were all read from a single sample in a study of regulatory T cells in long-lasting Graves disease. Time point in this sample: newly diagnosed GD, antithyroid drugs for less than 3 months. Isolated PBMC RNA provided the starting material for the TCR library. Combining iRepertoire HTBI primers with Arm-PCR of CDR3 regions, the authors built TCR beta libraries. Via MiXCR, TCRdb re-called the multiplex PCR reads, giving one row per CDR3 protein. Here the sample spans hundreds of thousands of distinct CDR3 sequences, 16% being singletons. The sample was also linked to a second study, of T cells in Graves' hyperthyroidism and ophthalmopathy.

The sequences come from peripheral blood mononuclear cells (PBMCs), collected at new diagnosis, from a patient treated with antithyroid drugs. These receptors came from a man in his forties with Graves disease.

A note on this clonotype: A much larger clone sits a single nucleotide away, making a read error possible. CDR3 sequence: CASGPGTPHQPQHF. CDR3 sequence (DNA): TGTGCCAGCGGCCCCGGGACACCCCATCAGCCCCAGCATTTT. The V call is TRBV7-9, the J call TRBJ1-5; D perhaps matches TRBD1 (6 bases). This CDR3 spans 14 amino acids. Per germline, CDR1 SEHNR and CDR2 FQNEAQ (reference sequence). Trimming removed 8 bases from V and 5 bases from J, with 16 bases in between.

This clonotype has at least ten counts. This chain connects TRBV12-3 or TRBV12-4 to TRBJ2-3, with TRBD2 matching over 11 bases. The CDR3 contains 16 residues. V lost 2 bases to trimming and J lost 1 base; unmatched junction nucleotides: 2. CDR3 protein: CASSLTSGGGTDTQYF. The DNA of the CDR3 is TGTGCCAGCAGTTTAACTAGCGGGGGCGGCACAGATACGCAGTATTTT.

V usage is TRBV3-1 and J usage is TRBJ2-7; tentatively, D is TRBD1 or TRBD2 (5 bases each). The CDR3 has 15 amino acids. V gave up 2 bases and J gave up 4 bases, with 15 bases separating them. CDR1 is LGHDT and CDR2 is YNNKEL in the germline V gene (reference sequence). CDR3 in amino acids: CASSQTGRGAYEQYF. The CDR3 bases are TGTGCCAGCAGCCAAACGGGACGGGGCGCGTACGAGCAGTACTTC.

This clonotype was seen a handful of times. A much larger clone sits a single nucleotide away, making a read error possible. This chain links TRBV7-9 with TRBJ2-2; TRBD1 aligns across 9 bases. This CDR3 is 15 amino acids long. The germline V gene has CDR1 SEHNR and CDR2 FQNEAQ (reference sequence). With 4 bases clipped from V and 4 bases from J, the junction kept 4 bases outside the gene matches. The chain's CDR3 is CASSSGQGITGELFF. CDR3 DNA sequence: TGTGCCAGCAGCTCCGGACAGGGGATCACCGGGGAGCTGTTTTTT.

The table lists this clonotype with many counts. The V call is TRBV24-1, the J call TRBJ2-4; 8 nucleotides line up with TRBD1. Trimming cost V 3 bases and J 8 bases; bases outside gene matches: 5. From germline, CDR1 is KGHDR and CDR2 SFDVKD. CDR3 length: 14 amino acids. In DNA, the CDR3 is TGTGCCACCAGTGATGACAGGGGTGGGGACATTCAGTACTTC. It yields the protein CATSDDRGGDIQYF.

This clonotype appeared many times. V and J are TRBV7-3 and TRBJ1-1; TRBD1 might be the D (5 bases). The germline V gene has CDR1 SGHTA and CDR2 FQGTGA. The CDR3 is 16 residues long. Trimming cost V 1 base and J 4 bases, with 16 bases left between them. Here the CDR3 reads CASSLMEIIGGTEAFF. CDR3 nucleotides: TGTGCCAGCAGCTTAATGGAGATAATCGGGGGCACTGAAGCTTTCTTT.

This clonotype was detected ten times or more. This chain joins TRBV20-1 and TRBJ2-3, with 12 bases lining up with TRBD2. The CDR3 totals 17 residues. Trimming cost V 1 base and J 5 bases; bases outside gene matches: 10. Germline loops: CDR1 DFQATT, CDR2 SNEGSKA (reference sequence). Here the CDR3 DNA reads TGCAGTGCTAGAGTCCCTAGCGGGGGGGGAGGGAAAGATACGCAGTATTTT. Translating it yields CSARVPSGGGGKDTQYF.

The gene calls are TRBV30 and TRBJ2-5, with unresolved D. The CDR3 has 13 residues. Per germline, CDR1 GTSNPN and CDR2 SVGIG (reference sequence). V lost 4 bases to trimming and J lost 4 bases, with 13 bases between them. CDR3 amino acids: CAWTRQFLETQYF. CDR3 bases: TGTGCCTGGACTCGGCAGTTCTTAGAGACCCAGTACTTC.

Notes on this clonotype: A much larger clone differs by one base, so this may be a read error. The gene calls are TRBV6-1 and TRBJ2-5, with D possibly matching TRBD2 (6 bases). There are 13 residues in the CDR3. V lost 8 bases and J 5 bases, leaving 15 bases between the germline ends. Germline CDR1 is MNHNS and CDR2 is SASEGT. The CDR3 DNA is TGTGCCAGCGGCTCGGACTATGTGGAGACCCAGTACTTC. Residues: CASGSDYVETQYF.

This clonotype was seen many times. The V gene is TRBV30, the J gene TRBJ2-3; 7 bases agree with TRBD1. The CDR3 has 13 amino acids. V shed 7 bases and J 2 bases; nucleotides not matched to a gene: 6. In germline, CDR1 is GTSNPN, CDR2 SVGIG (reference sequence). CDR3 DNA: TGTGCCTTGGACAGGTTGATCACAGATACGCAGTATTTT. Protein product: CALDRLITDTQYF.

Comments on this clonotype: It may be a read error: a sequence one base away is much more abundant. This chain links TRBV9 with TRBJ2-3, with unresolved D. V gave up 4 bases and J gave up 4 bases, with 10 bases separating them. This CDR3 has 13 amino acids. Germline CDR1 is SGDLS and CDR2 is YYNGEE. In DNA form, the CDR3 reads TGTGCCAGCAGCTACCGCCCGGCAGATACGCAGTATTTT. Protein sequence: CASSYRPADTQYF.

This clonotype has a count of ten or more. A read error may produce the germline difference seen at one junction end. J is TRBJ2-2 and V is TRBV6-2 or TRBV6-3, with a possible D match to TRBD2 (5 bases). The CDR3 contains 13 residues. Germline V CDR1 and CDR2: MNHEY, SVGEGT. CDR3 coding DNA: TGCGCCAGCAGTGAGAGGGACACCGGGGAGCTGTTTTTT. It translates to CASSERDTGELFF.

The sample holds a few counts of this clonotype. In nucleotides, the CDR3 is TGTGCCAGCAGCGAATCGGGGCTAACGAGGACTAATGAAAAACTGTTTTTT. Its translation: CASSESGLTRTNEKLFF. The rearrangement links TRBV28 to TRBJ1-4; D might be TRBD1 (5 bases). Trimming took 6 bases from V and 2 from J, leaving 19 bases between them. Germline V gene lookup returns CDR1 MDHEN and CDR2 SYDVKM. The CDR3 has 17 residues.

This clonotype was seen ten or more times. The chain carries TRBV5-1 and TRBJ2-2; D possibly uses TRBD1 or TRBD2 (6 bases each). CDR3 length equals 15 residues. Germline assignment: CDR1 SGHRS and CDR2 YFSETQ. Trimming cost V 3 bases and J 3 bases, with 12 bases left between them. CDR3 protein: CASSSEGEYTGELFF. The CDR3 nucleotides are TGCGCCAGCAGCTCGGAGGGGGAGTACACCGGGGAGCTGTTTTTT.

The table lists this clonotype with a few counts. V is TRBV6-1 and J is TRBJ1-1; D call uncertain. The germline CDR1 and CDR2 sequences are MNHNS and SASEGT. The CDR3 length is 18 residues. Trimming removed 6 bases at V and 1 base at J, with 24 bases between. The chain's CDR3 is CASRYYLLPRPGNTEAFF. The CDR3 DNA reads TGTGCCAGCAGATATTACCTCCTCCCTAGACCCGGGAACACTGAAGCTTTCTTT.

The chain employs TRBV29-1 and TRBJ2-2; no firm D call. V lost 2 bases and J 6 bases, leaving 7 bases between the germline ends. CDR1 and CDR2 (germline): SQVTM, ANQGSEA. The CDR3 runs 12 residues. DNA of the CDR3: TGCAGCGTTGAATTGAAGGCCGGGGAGCTGTTTTTT. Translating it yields CSVELKAGELFF.

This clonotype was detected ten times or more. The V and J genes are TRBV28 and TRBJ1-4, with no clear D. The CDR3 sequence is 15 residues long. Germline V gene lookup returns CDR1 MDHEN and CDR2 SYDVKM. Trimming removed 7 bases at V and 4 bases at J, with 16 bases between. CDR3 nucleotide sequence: TGTGCCAGCACTTCCCATTCGGGGATTAATGAAAAACTGTTTTTT. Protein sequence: CASTSHSGINEKLFF.

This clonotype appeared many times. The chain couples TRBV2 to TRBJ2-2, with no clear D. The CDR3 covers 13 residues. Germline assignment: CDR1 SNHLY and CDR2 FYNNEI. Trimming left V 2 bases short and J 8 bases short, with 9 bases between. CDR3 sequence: CASSERTAGELFF. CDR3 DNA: TGTGCCAGCAGTGAACGGACCGCAGGGGAGCTGTTTTTT.

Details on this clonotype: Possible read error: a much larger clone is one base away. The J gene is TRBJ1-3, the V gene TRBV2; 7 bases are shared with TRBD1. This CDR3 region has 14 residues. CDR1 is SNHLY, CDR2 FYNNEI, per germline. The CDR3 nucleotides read TGTGCCAGCAGTAGAGACAGGGCTGGAAACGCCATATATTTT. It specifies CASSRDRAGNAIYF. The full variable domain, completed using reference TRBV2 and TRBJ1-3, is EPEVTQTPSHQVTQMGQEVILRCVPISNHLYFYWYRQILGQKVEFLVSFYNNEISEKSEIFDDQFSVERPDGSNFTLKIRSTKLEDSAMYFCASSRDRAGNAIYFGEGSWLTVV.

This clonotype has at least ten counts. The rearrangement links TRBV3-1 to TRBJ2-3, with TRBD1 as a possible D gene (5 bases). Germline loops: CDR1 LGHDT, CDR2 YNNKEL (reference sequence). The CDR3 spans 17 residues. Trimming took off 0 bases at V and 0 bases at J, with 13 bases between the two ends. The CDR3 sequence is CASSQDRFAGSTDTQYF. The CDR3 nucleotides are TGTGCCAGCAGCCAAGATCGTTTCGCAGGGAGCACAGATACGCAGTATTTT.

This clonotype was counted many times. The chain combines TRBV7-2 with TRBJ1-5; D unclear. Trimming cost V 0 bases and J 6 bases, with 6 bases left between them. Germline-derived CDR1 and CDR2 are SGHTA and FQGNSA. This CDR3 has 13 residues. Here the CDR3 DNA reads TGTGCCAGCAGCTTAGCGGTGGGTCAGCCCCAGCATTTT. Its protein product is CASSLAVGQPQHF.

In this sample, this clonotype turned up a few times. The CDR3: CASSLKAGDKTEAFF. The CDR3 DNA follows: TGTGCCAGCAGCTTAAAGGCAGGGGATAAGACTGAAGCTTTCTTT. The rearrangement uses TRBV5-4 and TRBJ1-1; maybe TRBD1 (6 bases). There are 15 residues in the CDR3. Germline lookup yields CDR1 SGHNT and CDR2 YYREEE (reference sequence). V lost 2 bases to trimming and J lost 5 bases, with 16 bases between them. The full variable domain, with the rest looked up from reference TRBV5-4 and TRBJ1-1, is ETGVTQSPTHLIKTRGQQVTLRCSSQSGHNTVSWYQQALGQGPQFIFQYYREEENGRGNFPPRFSGLQFPNYSSELNVNALELDDSALYLCASSLKAGDKTEAFFGQGTRLTVV.

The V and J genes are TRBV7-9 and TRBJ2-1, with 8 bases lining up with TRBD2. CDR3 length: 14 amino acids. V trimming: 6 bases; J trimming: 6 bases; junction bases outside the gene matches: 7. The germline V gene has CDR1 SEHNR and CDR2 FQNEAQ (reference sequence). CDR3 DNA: TGTGCCAGCAGTTTACACGGGGGGGCCAATGAGCAGTTCTTC. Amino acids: CASSLHGGANEQFF.

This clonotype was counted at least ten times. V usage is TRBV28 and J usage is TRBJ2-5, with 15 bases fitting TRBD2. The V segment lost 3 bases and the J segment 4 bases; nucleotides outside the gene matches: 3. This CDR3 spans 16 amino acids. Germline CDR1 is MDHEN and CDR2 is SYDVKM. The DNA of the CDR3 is TGTGCCAGCAGTTTTTGGACTAGCGGGGGGGGAGAGACCCAGTACTTC. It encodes CASSFWTSGGGETQYF.

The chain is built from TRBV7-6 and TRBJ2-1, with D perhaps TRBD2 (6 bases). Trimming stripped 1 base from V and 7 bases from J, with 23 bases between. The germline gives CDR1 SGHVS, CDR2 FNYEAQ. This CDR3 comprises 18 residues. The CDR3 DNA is TGTGCCAGCAGCTTAGGCCCTCCTGCGACTAGTCCGGGGAATGAGCAGTTCTTC. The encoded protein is CASSLGPPATSPGNEQFF.

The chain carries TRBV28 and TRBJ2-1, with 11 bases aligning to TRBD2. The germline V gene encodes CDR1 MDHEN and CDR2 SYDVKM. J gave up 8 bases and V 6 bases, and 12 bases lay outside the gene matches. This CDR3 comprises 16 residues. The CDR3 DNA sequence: TGTGCCAGCAGCCTACCACTAGCGGGGGTAAACTATGAGCAGTTCTTC. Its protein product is CASSLPLAGVNYEQFF.

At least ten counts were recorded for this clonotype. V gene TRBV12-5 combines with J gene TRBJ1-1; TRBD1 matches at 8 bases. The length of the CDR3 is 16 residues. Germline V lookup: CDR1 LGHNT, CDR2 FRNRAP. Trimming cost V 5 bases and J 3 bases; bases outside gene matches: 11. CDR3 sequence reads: CASGPRTGSRYTEAFF. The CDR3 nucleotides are TGTGCTAGTGGTCCTCGGACAGGGAGTAGGTACACTGAAGCTTTCTTT.

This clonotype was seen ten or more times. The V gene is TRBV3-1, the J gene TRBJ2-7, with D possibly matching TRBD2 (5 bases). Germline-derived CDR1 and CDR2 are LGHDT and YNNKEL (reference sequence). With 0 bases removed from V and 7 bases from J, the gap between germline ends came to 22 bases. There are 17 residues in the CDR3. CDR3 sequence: CASSQEGTWRASCEQYF. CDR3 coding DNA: TGTGCCAGCAGCCAAGAAGGAACTTGGCGGGCCTCCTGTGAGCAGTACTTC.

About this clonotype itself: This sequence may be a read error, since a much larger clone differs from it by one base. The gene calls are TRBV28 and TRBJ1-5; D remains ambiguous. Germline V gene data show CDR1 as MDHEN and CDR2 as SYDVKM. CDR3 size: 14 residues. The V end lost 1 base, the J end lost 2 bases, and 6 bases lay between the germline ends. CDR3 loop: CASSLLVRNQPQHF. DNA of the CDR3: TGTGCCAGCAGTTTATTAGTCCGCAATCAGCCCCAGCATTTT.